A selection of T cell receptor beta chains follows, all from one sample in a study of CD8+ T cells in alopecia areata. Method: immunoSEQ multiplex PCR; TCRdb's copy keeps in-frame clones and lacks some. Of around 180,000 clones listed, 60% are singletons. Here the sequenced sample was CD4+ T cells sorted from blood, taken at week 24, from a patient treated with tofacitinib. These receptor sequences come from a human donor with alopecia areata. Both conserved end residues are part of each CDR3. The D gene is left open where the match is weak. Clone size is stated in some rows and not others, as once, few, many or a class when expanded.

TRBJ1-5 14 - - TRBV7-6 CASSSDSGNQPQHF TGTGCCAGCAGCTCTGACAGTGGCAATCAGCCCCAGCATTTT
TRBJ2-5 13 - - TRBV27 CASSLSLGETQYF TGTGCCAGCAGTTTAAGTTTAGGGGAGACCCAGTACTTC
TRBJ1-2 13 - - TRBV9 CASSVVGEGGYTF TGTGCCAGCAGCGTAGTGGGGGAAGGAGGCTACACCTTC
TRBJ1-4 17 - TRBD1 TRBV7-9 CASSWGQGSATNEKLFF TGTGCCAGCAGCTGGGGACAGGGAAGTGCAACTAATGAAAAACTGTTTTTT
TRBJ2-3 13 - - TRBV30 CAWSVLIADTQYF TGTGCCTGGAGTGTACTTATAGCAGATACGCAGTATTTT
TRBJ2-7 17 - TRBD1 TRBV29-1 CSVEDYPSGTASYEQYF TGCAGCGTTGAAGACTACCCCTCCGGGACAGCGTCCTACGAGCAGTACTTC
TRBJ2-1 15 - - TRBV14 CASSPGHSAFNEQFF TGTGCCAGCAGCCCCGGACATAGTGCCTTCAATGAGCAGTTCTTC
TRBJ1-2 11 - - TRBV28 CASRGVYGYTF TGTGCCAGCCGCGGGGTTTATGGCTACACCTTC
TRBJ2-4 15 few TRBD1 TRBV27 CASTLRSGQGGIQYF TGTGCCAGCACCCTACGATCGGGACAGGGCGGCATTCAGTACTTC
TRBJ2-5 13 - - TRBV2 CASSEGGKSAQYF TGTGCCAGCAGTGAAGGCGGAAAGTCGGCCCAGTACTTC
TRBJ1-6 14 - - TRBV2 CASTSGLLNSPLHF TGTGCCAGCACTTCGGGACTGCTGAATTCACCCCTCCACTTT
TRBJ1-5 13 few - TRBV29-1 CSVRSGSNQPQHF TGCAGCGTCCGCAGCGGGAGCAATCAGCCCCAGCATTTT
TRBJ1-6 12 - - TRBV30 CAWTRRNSPLHF TGTGCCTGGACGCGGCGAAATTCACCCCTCCACTTT
TRBJ2-1 15 few - TRBV4-3 CASSQRGLSYNEQFF TGCGCCAGCAGCCAGAGAGGGCTCTCCTACAATGAGCAGTTCTTC
TRBJ2-2 15 - - TRBV5-4 CASSPGRGNTGELFF TGTGCCAGCAGCCCCGGCAGGGGGAACACCGGGGAGCTGTTTTTT
TRBJ2-5 18 - TRBD2 TRBV5-6 CASSSNTLSGRAGETQYF TGTGCCAGCAGCTCCAACACCCTTAGCGGGCGAGCGGGTGAGACCCAGTACTTC
TRBJ1-4 14 many - TRBV7-9 CASRPQGPSEKLFF TGTGCCAGCAGACCTCAGGGGCCCTCGGAAAAACTGTTTTTT